The next 27 T cell receptor beta chains were all read from a single sample in a study of tumor-infiltrating lymphocytes in primary liver carcinoma. Constant-region priming of around 530 ng total RNA yielded TCR beta cDNA. Slightly modified ARM-PCR served as the procedure for the TCR beta libraries. These libraries came from three rounds of nested multiplex PCR. TRBV1-TRBV30 forward primers and a C-beta reverse primer were used in the first two PCR rounds, which each ran for around 11 cycles. TCRdb ran MiXCR on the multiplex PCR reads and lists one entry per CDR3 protein. This sample carries approximately 80,000 distinct CDR3 sequences, approximately 62% of them seen once, and the ten largest clones take 26%. Scientists recovered RNA and DNA together from roughly 20-30 mg of unsorted bulk tissue. Material: tumor-adjacent normal liver tissue. The receptors here all came from a man aged 40-49 years with primary liver carcinoma and hepatitis B virus infection.

With regard to this clonotype: Since no conserved phenylalanine or tryptophan closes the CDR3, a read error is the likely cause. The chain has TRBV6-1 and TRBJ2-5; unclear D gene. Germline V CDR1 and CDR2: MNHNS, SASEGT. This CDR3 comprises 14 residues. CDR3 residues: CACSEAGGSQTQYL. CDR3 in DNA: TGTGCCTGCAGTGAAGCAGGTGGCAGTCAGACCCAGTACCTC.

This clonotype was detected only once. This chain uses TRBV29-1 with TRBJ1-1, with 7 bases that match TRBD1. The CDR3 is made up of 14 amino acids. The V segment lost 8 bases and the J segment 7 bases; nucleotides outside the gene matches: 16. Germline loops: CDR1 SQVTM, CDR2 ANQGSEA. The CDR3 DNA reads TGCAGCATCGAAGCTCGCCAGGGACAGAGTGAAGCTTTCTTT. Its translation: CSIEARQGQSEAFF.

Comment on this clonotype: Compared with germline, one end of the junction differs, possibly owing to a read error. The rearrangement joins TRBV7-6 to TRBJ2-5, with D possibly TRBD2 on 6 matching bases. The germline V gene has CDR1 SGHVS and CDR2 FNYEAQ. This CDR3 spans 16 amino acids. CDR3 protein: CTSSSLGGGSLKAQYF. CDR3 sequence (DNA): TGTACCAGCAGCTCGCTGGGGGGAGGCTCCCTCAAGGCCCAGTACTTC.

For this clonotype: Germline and junction disagree at one end, which may indicate a read error. The genes are TRBV6-5 and TRBJ2-5; TRBD2 matches 7 bases. The CDR3 runs 16 residues. Germline V gene data show CDR1 as MNHEY and CDR2 as SVGAGI. CDR3 region: CASTGRSRDFQETQYF. In DNA form, the CDR3 reads TGTGCAAGCACCGGGAGGTCCAGGGATTTTCAAGAGACCCAGTACTTC.

This chain joins TRBV5-1 and TRBJ2-5; tentatively, D is TRBD2 (6 bases). This CDR3 is built from 14 residues. The V gene's germline CDR1 is SGHRS and CDR2 YFSETQ. Trimming pared 5 bases from V and 1 base from J, leaving 12 bases between. The CDR3 DNA reads TGCGCCAGCAGTTTGACGACTAGCCAAGAGACCCAGTACTTC. It codes for CASSLTTSQETQYF. The whole variable domain, filled in from reference TRBV5-1 and TRBJ2-5, reads KAGVTQTPRYLIKTRGQQVTLSCSPISGHRSVSWYQQTPGQGLQFLFEYFSETQRNKGNFPGRFSGRQFSNSRSEMNVSTLELGDSALYLCASSLTTSQETQYFGPGTRLLVL.

The V gene is TRBV4-2, the J gene TRBJ2-7, with D perhaps matching TRBD2 (6 bases). Germline CDR1 is LGHNA and CDR2 is YNFKEQ. The CDR3 has 15 amino acids. V was clipped by 1 base and J by 3 bases, with 13 bases between them. This CDR3 reads CASSQALATRYEQYF. CDR3 bases: TGTGCCAGCAGCCAAGCTCTAGCGACACGCTACGAGCAGTACTTC.

This clonotype was found many times. The chain carries TRBV5-1 and TRBJ2-7; 11 bases fit TRBD1. V lost 3 bases, J lost 7 bases, and 6 bases stayed unmatched. Germline CDR1 is SGHRS and CDR2 is YFSETQ. This CDR3 spans 14 amino acids. CDR3 nucleotide sequence: TGCGCCAGCAGCTCCGGACAGGGGGCTAGGGAGCAGTACTTC. The encoded protein is CASSSGQGAREQYF.

This chain joins TRBV29-1 and TRBJ2-7; D assignment may be TRBD1 or TRBD2 (5 bases each). Trimming removed 3 bases at V and 10 bases at J, with 10 bases between. Per germline, CDR1 SQVTM and CDR2 ANQGSEA. The CDR3 length is 10 residues. CDR3 region: CSVEGDEQYF. CDR3 in DNA: TGCAGCGTTGAGGGGGATGAACAGTACTTC.

Turning to this clonotype: The junction shows a germline mismatch at one end, possibly a read error. V is TRBV5-6 and J is TRBJ2-1, with D perhaps being TRBD1 or TRBD2 (5 bases each). Germline V gives CDR1 SGHDT, CDR2 YYEEEE. The CDR3 runs 16 residues. The CDR3, as DNA: TGCGCCGGCAGCTTGGAGGCAGGGAGCTCCTACAATGAGCAGTTCTTC. This translates into CAGSLEAGSSYNEQFF.

This clonotype appeared a few times. The junction departs from germline at one end; a sequencing error may be responsible. In DNA form, the CDR3 reads TGCGCCAGCAGCCAGGCCCGCACAGGCCGCTCTGGGGCCAACGACCTGACTTTC. Its translation: CASSQARTGRSGANDLTF. The rearrangement links TRBV4-1 to TRBJ2-6; weak D call: TRBD1 (5 bases). CDR1 MGHRA and CDR2 YSYEKL come from the germline V gene. The CDR3 covers 18 residues.

This clonotype came up once. V and J are TRBV28 and TRBJ2-1; the match to TRBD2 covers 9 bases. CDR1 and CDR2 from the germline V gene are MDHEN and SYDVKM. V gave up 7 bases and J gave up 11 bases; unmatched junction bases: 9. This CDR3 contains 13 residues. CDR3 sequence reads: CASMAGGNDKQFF. CDR3 sequence (DNA): TGTGCCAGCATGGCGGGAGGGAACGATAAGCAGTTCTTC.

This clonotype was found once. This may arise from a read error, as a much more abundant clone is one base away. This chain uses TRBV7-9 with TRBJ1-5; no definite D call. This CDR3 has 13 residues. The V end was cut by 5 bases, the J end by 6 bases, with 11 bases between. Germline V gene data show CDR1 as SEHNR and CDR2 as FQNEAQ (reference sequence). The CDR3 reads CASSGPSGQPQHF. The CDR3 DNA follows: TGTGCCAGCAGCGGACCGAGTGGTCAGCCCCAGCATTTT.

With respect to this clonotype: The CDR3 ends on some other residue instead of the conserved phenylalanine or tryptophan, so this is likely a read error. The chain is built from TRBV12-3 or TRBV12-4 and TRBJ1-2; D unresolved. The germline V and J ends were trimmed by 3 bases and 5 bases, with 16 bases remaining between them. There are 15 residues in the CDR3. This CDR3 is CASSFFEVWRYGYTS. CDR3 coding DNA: TGTGCCAGCAGTTTTTTTGAAGTTTGGAGATATGGCTACACCTCC.

The table lists this clonotype with many counts. The V call is TRBV29-1, the J call TRBJ1-2, with D possibly TRBD1 on 5 matching bases. This CDR3 contains 13 residues. Trimming took 4 bases from V and 5 from J, leaving 14 bases between them. Germline V gives CDR1 SQVTM, CDR2 ANQGSEA. In nucleotides, the CDR3 is TGCAGCGTTGTAACAGGCCTTGTTTATGGCTACACCTTC. The encoded protein is CSVVTGLVYGYTF.

With respect to this clonotype: A much more abundant neighbour one base away suggests this may be a read error. V is TRBV28 and J is TRBJ2-7, with TRBD2 identical over 15 bases. Losses at the gene ends were 3 bases for V and 2 bases for J; bases not matched to a gene: 14. Germline CDR1 and CDR2: MDHEN and SYDVKM. The CDR3 length is 20 residues. CDR3 nucleotides: TGTGCCAGCAGTTTTCGCCTTCGTAGGACTAGCGGGAGGGTAGCCTACGAGCAGTACTTC. Translated, it gives CASSFRLRRTSGRVAYEQYF.

As concerns this clonotype: This clone may be a read error of a much larger clone one base away. DNA of the CDR3: TGTGCCAGCACCAACACCTATGGCTACATCTTC. The encoded protein is CASTNTYGYIF. This chain links TRBV7-9 with TRBJ1-2; D is ambiguous. CDR1 and CDR2 (germline): SEHNR, FQNEAQ (reference sequence). This CDR3 is 11 amino acids long.

Notes on this clonotype: This is likely a read error, given that the CDR3 carries no conserved phenylalanine or tryptophan at its end. V is TRBV11-3 and J is TRBJ2-3; D might be TRBD1 or TRBD2, each matching 6 bases. The V gene lost 3 bases and the J gene lost 6 bases, with 22 bases spanning the gap. The germline CDR1 and CDR2 sequences are SGHNT and YENEEA. The CDR3 runs to 17 residues. The DNA of the CDR3 is TGTGCCAGCAGCTTCTCCTCCAGGGGCCTAGGGGGGGATACGCAGTATTTA. Protein sequence: CASSFSSRGLGGDTQYL.

This chain joins TRBV29-1 and TRBJ2-1; D not certain. The CDR3 sequence is 16 residues long. The germline CDR1 and CDR2 sequences are SQVTM and ANQGSEA. The germline V and J ends were trimmed by 7 bases and 10 bases, with 29 bases remaining between them. Written as DNA, the CDR3 is TGCAGCGCCGCCACGCTTCGATCCTGGTCCCGTCAAGAGCAGTTCTTC. It encodes CSAATLRSWSRQEQFF.

This clonotype was seen just once. The rearrangement joins TRBV7-6 to TRBJ2-1, with a possible D match to TRBD2 (6 bases). CDR1 is SGHVS, CDR2 FNYEAQ, per germline. Trimming removed 4 bases from V and 7 bases from J, with 11 bases in between. The CDR3 extends over 13 amino acids. The DNA for the CDR3 is TGTGCCAGCAGCTACTTCGCGGGGAATGAGCAGTTCTTC. Residues: CASSYFAGNEQFF.

With respect to this clonotype: No conserved phenylalanine or tryptophan is present at the end of the CDR3, so a read error is the likely explanation. The chain joins TRBV11-3 to TRBJ2-1; D is unclear. This CDR3 region has 14 residues. Trimming left V 1 base short and J 5 bases short, with 9 bases between. Germline CDR1 SGHNT, CDR2 YENEEA. The chain's CDR3 is CASSLGASNNEQFS. The CDR3 nucleotides read TGTGCCAGCAGCTTAGGCGCCTCGAACAATGAGCAGTTCTCC.

This clonotype turned up a few times. V usage is TRBV6-6 and J usage is TRBJ2-1; tentatively, D is TRBD1 or TRBD2 (5 bases each). Trimming removed 5 bases at V and 7 bases at J, with 18 bases between. CDR3 length: 15 residues. Germline CDR1 is MNHNY and CDR2 is SVGAGI (reference sequence). CDR3 residues: CASSHGTYTLNEQFF. The CDR3, as DNA: TGTGCCAGCAGTCACGGGACCTATACCTTAAATGAGCAGTTCTTC.

V is TRBV6-6 and J is TRBJ2-2, with a possible D match to TRBD2 (5 bases). Trimming removed 10 bases at V and 5 bases at J, with 17 bases between. The CDR3 totals 14 residues. Germline CDR1 MNHNY, CDR2 SVGAGI (reference sequence). This CDR3 is CAISIVRGTGELFF. CDR3 bases: TGTGCCATCTCCATCGTCCGAGGGACCGGGGAGCTGTTTTTT.

For this clonotype: One junction end does not reproduce the germline sequence, and a read error may be involved. The chain uses TRBV10-2 and TRBJ1-1; no reliable D call. CDR1 and CDR2 (germline): WSHSY, SAAADI. CDR3 length: 13 amino acids. The CDR3 is CASSETPSMVDLF. For the CDR3, the DNA is TGCGCCAGCAGTGAGACCCCCTCCATGGTGGATCTCTTT.

This clonotype was detected ten times or more. J is TRBJ2-7 and V is TRBV6-1; D might be TRBD1 or TRBD2, each matching 6 bases. V was shortened by 0 bases and J by 6 bases, with 12 bases between the two germline ends. CDR3 length equals 14 residues. In germline, CDR1 is MNHNS, CDR2 SASEGT. The CDR3 region has the DNA TGTGCCAGCAGTGAAGCGGGGGGCGCGTCCGAGCAGTACTTC. It specifies CASSEAGGASEQYF.

This clonotype was detected once. One end of the junction is discordant with germline, which a read error may explain. This chain joins TRBV29-1 and TRBJ2-3; 7 bases are shared with TRBD2. The CDR3 is 15 residues long. Germline-derived CDR1 and CDR2 are SQVTM and ANQGSEA. The CDR3 region has the DNA TGCAGCGTTGAGCTACCAGCGGGGACCACAGATATGCAGTATTTT. Protein product: CSVELPAGTTDMQYF.

This chain uses TRBV7-9 with TRBJ1-2, with a tentative D call TRBD1 (5 bases). The CDR3 sequence is 13 residues long. Trimming left V 7 bases short and J 3 bases short, with 12 bases between. Per the germline V gene, CDR1 is SEHNR and CDR2 is FQNEAQ (reference sequence). The CDR3 is CASNSRDYYGYTF. The CDR3 nucleotides read TGTGCCAGCAACTCAAGGGACTACTATGGCTACACCTTC.

This clonotype was seen at least ten times. The chain combines TRBV30 with TRBJ2-1, with TRBD2 matching over 9 bases. The J segment lost 1 base and the V segment lost 3 bases, leaving 1 base of the junction unmatched. The germline CDR1 and CDR2 sequences are GTSNPN and SVGIG (reference sequence). This CDR3 spans 14 amino acids. CDR3 DNA: TGTGCCTGGAGGGCGGGAGGGTCCTACAATGAGCAGTTCTTC. As protein: CAWRAGGSYNEQFF. Full variable domain (outside the CDR3, taken from reference TRBV30 and TRBJ2-1): SQTIHQWPATLVQPVGSPLSLECTVEGTSNPNLYWYRQAAGRGLQLLFYSVGIGQISSEVPQNLSASRPQDRQFILSSKKLLLSDSGFYLCAWRAGGSYNEQFFGPGTRLTVL.